This entry lists 6 T cell receptor beta chains sequenced from one sample in a study of T cell clonality in common variable immunodeficiency. Sequenced by immunoSEQ multiplex PCR; TCRdb stores in-frame clones only, minus some. This repertoire holds about 35,000 clones, and none appear only once. The source material was peripheral blood mononuclear cells. The receptors shown here come from a person aged 18 to 70 in good health.

About this clone: The sequence runs out 3 residues before the end of the CDR3; the remainder is reconstructed from the germline J gene. J is TRBJ1-4 and V is TRBV23-1; D perhaps matches TRBD1 (5 bases). TRBV23-1 has ORF status, its function being uncertain. The CDR3 is made up of 13 amino acids. The CDR3: CASSLQGNSPLFF. The DNA read from the CDR3 is TGCGCCAGCAGTTTGCAGGGTAATTCACCA.

In its sample, this clone was seen many times. The CDR3 goes on 3 residues after the read ends, and that part is filled in from the germline J gene. The chain links TRBV4-1 to TRBJ2-7; 10 bases are a match to TRBD1. V shed 1 base and J 3 bases; nucleotides not matched to a gene: 6. The CDR3 loop spans 16 amino acids. Germline V CDR1 and CDR2: MGHRA, YSYEKL. CDR3 amino acids: CASSQGDRGGRYEQYF. The CDR3 bases that were read are TGCGCCAGCAGCCAAGGGGACAGGGGTGGCCGCTACGAG.

This clone was counted many times. The read terminates 3 residues before the CDR3 end, so the remaining end is supplied by the germline J gene. The genes are TRBV29-1 and TRBJ1-3, with 7 bases aligning to TRBD1. This CDR3 is built from 13 residues. Germline CDR1 and CDR2: SQVTM and ANQGSEA. Unmatched junction bases numbered 3, after V lost 6 bases and J lost 1 base. CDR3 bases read: TGCAGCGTCCAGACAGGGTCTGGAAACACC. Protein: CSVQTGSGNT. The whole CDR3 protein is CSVQTGSGNTIYF.

This clone was recorded at least ten times. The read falls 3 residues short of the CDR3 end, and the missing part is taken from the germline J gene. This chain joins TRBV30 and TRBJ2-2; D perhaps matches TRBD1 (6 bases). Germline V lookup: CDR1 GTSNPN, CDR2 SVGIG (reference sequence). The CDR3 covers 13 residues. The ends were cut back, 6 bases at V and 4 bases at J, with 12 bases in the middle. CDR3 sequence reads: CACQGLRTGELFF. CDR3 DNA, as far as it was read: TGTGCCTGCCAGGGGCTCCGCACCGGGGAG.

This clone has ten or more counts. CDR3 sequence reads: CSVTGGYGYTF. The DNA read from the CDR3 is TGCAGCGTTACAGGGGGCTATGGC. The chain carries TRBV29-1 and TRBJ1-2, with 8 bases identical to TRBD1. The read ends 3 residues early relative to the CDR3; the germline J gene fills the gap. Germline values: CDR1 SQVTM, CDR2 ANQGSEA. V lost 5 bases, J lost 4 bases, and 0 bases stayed unmatched. The CDR3 extends over 11 amino acids. The full variable domain, its missing parts supplied by reference TRBV29-1 and TRBJ1-2, is SAVISQKPSRDICQRGTSLTIQCQVDSQVTMMFWYRQQPGQSLTLIATANQGSEATYESGFVIDKFPISRPNLTFSTLTVSNMSPEDSSIYLCSVTGGYGYTFGSGTRLTVV.

This clone has more than one count but fewer than ten. Since a much larger clone is just one base distant, this may be a read error. The read comes to an end 3 residues before the CDR3 does, leaving the germline J gene to fill in the end. The chain joins TRBV6-4 to TRBJ2-3, with TRBD1 as a possible D gene (6 bases). In germline, CDR1 is MRHNA, CDR2 SNTAGT. This CDR3 has 13 residues. The CDR3 loop is CASSAGDNQPQYF. Incomplete CDR3 DNA: TGTGCCAGCAGCGCAGGGGACAATCAGCCG.